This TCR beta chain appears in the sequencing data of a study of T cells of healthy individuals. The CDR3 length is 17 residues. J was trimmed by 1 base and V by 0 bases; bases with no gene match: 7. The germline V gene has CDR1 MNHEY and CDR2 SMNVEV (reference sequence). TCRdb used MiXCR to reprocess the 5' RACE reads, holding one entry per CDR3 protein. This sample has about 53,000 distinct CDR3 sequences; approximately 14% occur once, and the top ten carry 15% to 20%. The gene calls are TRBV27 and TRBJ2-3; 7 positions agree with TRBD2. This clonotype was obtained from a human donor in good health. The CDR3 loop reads CASSLSGGRVGTDTQYF. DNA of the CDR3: TGTGCCAGCAGTTTATCGGGCGGGAGAGTCGGCACAGATACGCAGTATTTT.